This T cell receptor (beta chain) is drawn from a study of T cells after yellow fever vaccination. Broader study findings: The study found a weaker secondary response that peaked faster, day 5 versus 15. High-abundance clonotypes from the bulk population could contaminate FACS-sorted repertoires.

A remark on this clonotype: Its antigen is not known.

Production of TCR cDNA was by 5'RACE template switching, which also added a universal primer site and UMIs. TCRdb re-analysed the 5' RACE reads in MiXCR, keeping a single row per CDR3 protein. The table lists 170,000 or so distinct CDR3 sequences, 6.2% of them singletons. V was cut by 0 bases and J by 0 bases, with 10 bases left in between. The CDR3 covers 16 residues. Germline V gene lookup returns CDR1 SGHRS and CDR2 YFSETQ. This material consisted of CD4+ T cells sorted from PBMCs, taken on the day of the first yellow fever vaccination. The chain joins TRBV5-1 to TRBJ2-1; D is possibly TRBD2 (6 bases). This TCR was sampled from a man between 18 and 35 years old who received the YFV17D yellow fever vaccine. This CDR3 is CASSLGAGSSYNEQFF. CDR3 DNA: TGCGCCAGCAGCTTGGGGGCGGGGAGCTCCTACAATGAGCAGTTCTTC.